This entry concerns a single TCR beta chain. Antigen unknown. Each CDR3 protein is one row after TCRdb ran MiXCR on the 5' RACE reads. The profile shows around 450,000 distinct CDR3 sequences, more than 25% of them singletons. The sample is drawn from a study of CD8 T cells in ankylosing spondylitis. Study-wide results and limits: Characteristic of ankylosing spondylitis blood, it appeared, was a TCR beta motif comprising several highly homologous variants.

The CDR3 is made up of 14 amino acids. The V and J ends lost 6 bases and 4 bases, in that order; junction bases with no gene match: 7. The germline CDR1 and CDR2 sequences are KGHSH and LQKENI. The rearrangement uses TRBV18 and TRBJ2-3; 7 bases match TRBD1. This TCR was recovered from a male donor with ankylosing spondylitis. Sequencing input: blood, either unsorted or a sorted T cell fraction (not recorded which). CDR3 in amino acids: CASSANRGPDTQYF. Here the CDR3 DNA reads TGTGCCAGCTCCGCGAACAGGGGCCCAGATACGCAGTATTTT.